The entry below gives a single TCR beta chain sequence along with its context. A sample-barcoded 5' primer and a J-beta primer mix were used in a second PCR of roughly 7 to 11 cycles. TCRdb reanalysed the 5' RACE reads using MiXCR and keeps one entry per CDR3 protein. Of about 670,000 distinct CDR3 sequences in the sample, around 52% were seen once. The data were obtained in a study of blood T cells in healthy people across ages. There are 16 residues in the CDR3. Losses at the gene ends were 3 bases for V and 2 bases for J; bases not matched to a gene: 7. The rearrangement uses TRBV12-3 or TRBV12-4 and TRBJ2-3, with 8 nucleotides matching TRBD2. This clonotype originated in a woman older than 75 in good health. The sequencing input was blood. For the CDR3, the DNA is TGTGCCAGCAGTTTTACCGGGGGGGGGTTCACAGATACGCAGTATTTT. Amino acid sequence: CASSFTGGGFTDTQYF.